This T cell receptor (beta chain) derives from a study of Graves' ophthalmopathy and Graves' hyperthyroidism. Amplification of the TCR beta CDR3 regions used RNA transcripts (as template). HTBI primers were employed in first-round RT-PCR, then a second-round multiplex PCR followed. TCRdb ran MiXCR on the multiplex PCR reads and lists one entry per CDR3 protein. The sample lists 580,000 or so distinct CDR3 sequences; approximately 37% were seen once. Study results and caveats: A classifier, a 13-signature model, separated ophthalmopathy from stable hyperthyroidism with approximately 88% sensitivity and approximately 80% specificity.

On this clonotype: Its antigen is currently unknown. A read error may be the cause here, since a much bigger clone is one base away.

The material sequenced was peripheral blood or thyroid tissue (not recorded which). The clonotype comes from an adult man with Graves' hyperthyroidism.

The CDR3 sequence is CASSLQGKHAEAFF. CDR3 DNA sequence: TGTGCCAGCAGTTTACAGGGGAAGCACGCGGAAGCTTTCTTT. V gene TRBV12-3 or TRBV12-4 combines with J gene TRBJ1-1; a possible D gene is TRBD1 (6 bases). Trimming removed 2 bases at V and 8 bases at J, with 15 bases between. This CDR3 contains 14 residues.